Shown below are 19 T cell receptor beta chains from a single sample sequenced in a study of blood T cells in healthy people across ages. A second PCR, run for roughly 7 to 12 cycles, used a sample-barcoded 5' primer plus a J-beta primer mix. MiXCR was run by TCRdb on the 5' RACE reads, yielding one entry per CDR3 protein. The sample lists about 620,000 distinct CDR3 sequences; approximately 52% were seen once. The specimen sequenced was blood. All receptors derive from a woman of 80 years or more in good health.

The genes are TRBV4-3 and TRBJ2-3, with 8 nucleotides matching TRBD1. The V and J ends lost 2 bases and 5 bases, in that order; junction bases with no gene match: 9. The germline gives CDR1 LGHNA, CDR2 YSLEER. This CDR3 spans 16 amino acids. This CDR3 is CASSQRGQGGIDTQYF. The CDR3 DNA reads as TGCGCCAGCAGCCAACGCGGACAGGGTGGCATAGATACGCAGTATTTT.

The DNA for the CDR3 is TGTGCCAGCAGCCCTCCCAAGGCGGGAGGGCCGTACGAGCAGTACTTC. It yields the protein CASSPPKAGGPYEQYF. The chain has TRBV7-9 and TRBJ2-5; 9 nucleotides match TRBD2. The DNA end lines up better with TRBJ2-7; the J call may be wrong. Germline V gene sequence: CDR1 SEHNR, CDR2 FQNEAQ (reference sequence). The CDR3 is 16 residues long.

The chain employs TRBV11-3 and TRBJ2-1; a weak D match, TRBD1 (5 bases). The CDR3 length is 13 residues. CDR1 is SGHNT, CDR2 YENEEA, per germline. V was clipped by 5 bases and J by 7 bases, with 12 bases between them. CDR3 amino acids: CASSRRGWNEQFF. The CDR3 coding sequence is TGTGCCAGCAGCCGTAGGGGCTGGAATGAGCAGTTCTTC.

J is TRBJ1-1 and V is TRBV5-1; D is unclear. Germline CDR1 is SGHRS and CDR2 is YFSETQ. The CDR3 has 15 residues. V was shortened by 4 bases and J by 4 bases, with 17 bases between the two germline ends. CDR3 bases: TGCGCCAGCAGCCTAGGAAACACGGCGAGCACTGAAGCTTTCTTT. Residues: CASSLGNTASTEAFF.

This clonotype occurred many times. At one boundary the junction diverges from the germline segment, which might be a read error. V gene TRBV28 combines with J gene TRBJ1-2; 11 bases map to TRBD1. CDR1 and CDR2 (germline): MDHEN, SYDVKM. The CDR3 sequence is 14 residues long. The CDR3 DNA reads TGCGCCAGCACCTTAGGACAGGGGGCCTATGGCTACACCTTC. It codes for CASTLGQGAYGYTF.

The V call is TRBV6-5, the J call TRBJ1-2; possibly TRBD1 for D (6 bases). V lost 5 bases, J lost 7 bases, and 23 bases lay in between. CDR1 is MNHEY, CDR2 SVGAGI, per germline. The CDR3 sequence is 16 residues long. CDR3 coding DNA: TGTGCCAGCAGTCCATCGGCAGGAGGGGGGGCCGGTGGCTACACCTTC. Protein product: CASSPSAGGGAGGYTF.

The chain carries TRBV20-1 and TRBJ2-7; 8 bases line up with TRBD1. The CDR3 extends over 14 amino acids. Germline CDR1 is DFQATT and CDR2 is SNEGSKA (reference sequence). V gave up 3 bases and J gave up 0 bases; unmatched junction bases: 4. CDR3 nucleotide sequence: TGCAGTGCTAGTAAGGACAGGGCCTCCTACGAGCAGTACTTC. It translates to CSASKDRASYEQYF.

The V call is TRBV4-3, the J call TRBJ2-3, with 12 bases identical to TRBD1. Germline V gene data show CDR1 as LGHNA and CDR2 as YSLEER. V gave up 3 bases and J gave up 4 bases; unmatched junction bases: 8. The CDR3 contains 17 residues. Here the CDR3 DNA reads TGCGCCAGCAGCCAGGGTTGGGACAGGGGGCTGGCAGATACGCAGTATTTT. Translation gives CASSQGWDRGLADTQYF.

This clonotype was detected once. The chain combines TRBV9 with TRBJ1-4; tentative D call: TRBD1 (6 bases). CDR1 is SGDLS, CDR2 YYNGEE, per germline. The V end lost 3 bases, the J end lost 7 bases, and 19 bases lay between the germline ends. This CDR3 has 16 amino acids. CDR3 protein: CASSGIPGTRGEKLFF. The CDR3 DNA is TGTGCCAGCAGCGGGATACCCGGGACAAGGGGTGAAAAACTGTTTTTT.

CDR3: CASSLDWAGANVLTF. CDR3 DNA: TGTGCCAGCAGCTTAGATTGGGCTGGGGCCAACGTCCTGACTTTC. The J gene is TRBJ2-6, the V gene TRBV7-6; D gene ambiguous. Germline V gene lookup returns CDR1 SGHVS and CDR2 FNYEAQ. Deletions cut 1 base from V and 2 bases from J, with 6 bases between. This CDR3 spans 15 amino acids.

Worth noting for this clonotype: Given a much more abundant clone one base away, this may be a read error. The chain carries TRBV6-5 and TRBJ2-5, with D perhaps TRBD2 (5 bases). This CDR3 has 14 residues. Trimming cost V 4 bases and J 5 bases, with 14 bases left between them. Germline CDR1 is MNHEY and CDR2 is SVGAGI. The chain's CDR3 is CASSWISSGETQYF. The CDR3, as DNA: TGTGCCAGCAGTTGGATCTCCTCGGGGGAGACCCAGTACTTC.

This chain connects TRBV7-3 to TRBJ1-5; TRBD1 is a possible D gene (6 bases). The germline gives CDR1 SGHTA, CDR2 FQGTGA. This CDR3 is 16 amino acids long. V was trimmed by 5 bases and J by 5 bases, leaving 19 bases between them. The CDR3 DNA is TGTGCCAGCAGCCGAAGGGGCAGGGGAGGATATCAGCCCCAGCATTTT. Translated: CASSRRGRGGYQPQHF.

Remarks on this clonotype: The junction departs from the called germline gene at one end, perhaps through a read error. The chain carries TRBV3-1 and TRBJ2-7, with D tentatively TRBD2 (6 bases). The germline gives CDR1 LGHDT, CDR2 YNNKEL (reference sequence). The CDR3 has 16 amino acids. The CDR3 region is CASSPSTSASSHEQYF. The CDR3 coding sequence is TGTGCCAGCAGCCCCTCGACTAGTGCCAGCTCCCACGAGCAGTACTTC.

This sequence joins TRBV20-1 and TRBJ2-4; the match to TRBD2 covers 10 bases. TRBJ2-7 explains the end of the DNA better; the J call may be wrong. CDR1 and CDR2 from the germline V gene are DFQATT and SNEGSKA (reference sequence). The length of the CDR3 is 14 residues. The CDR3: CSAEEAGGSYEQYF. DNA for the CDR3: TGCAGTGCTGAGGAAGCGGGGGGGTCTTACGAGCAGTACTTC.

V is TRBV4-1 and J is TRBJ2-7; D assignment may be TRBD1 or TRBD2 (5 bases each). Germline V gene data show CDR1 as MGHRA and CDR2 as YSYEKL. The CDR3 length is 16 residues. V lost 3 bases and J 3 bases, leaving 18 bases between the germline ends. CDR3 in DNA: TGCGCCAGCAGCCAGGTCGGACACACGGACTTCTACGAGCAGTACTTC. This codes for CASSQVGHTDFYEQYF.

The CDR3 loop reads CASRLTGGKNYEQYF. In DNA form, the CDR3 reads TGTGCCAGCAGACTCACAGGGGGCAAAAACTACGAGCAGTACTTC. The chain has TRBV28 and TRBJ2-7, with 9 bases matching TRBD1. The ends lost 6 bases at V and 3 bases at J; junction bases unmatched: 9. The germline CDR1 and CDR2 sequences are MDHEN and SYDVKM. This CDR3 is built from 15 residues.

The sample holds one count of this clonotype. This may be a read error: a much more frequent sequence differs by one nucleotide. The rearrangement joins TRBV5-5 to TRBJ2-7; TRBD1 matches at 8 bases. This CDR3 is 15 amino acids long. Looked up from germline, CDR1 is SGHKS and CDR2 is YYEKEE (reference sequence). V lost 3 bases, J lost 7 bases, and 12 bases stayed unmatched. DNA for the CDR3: TGTGCCAGCAGCTCTCAGACAGGGGCCTACAATGAGCAGTACTTC. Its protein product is CASSSQTGAYNEQYF. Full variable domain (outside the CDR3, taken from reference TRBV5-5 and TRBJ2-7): DAGVTQSPTHLIKTRGQQVTLRCSPISGHKSVSWYQQVLGQGPQFIFQYYEKEERGRGNFPDRFSARQFPNYSSELNVNALLLGDSALYLCASSSQTGAYNEQYFGPGTRLTVT.

The CDR3 protein is CAISDAQQPQHF. CDR3 nucleotide sequence: TGTGCCATCAGTGATGCCCAACAGCCCCAGCATTTT. The V gene is TRBV10-3, the J gene TRBJ1-5, with D hard to call. The CDR3 length is 12 residues. Germline lookup yields CDR1 ENHRY and CDR2 SYGVKD. Trimming took off 3 bases at V and 7 bases at J, with 7 bases between the two ends.

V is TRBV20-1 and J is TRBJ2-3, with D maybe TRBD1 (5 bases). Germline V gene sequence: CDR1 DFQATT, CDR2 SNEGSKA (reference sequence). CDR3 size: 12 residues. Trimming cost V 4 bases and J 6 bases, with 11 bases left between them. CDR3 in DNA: TGCAGTGCTAAAACCAGGGTGGATACGCAGTATTTT. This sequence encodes CSAKTRVDTQYF.